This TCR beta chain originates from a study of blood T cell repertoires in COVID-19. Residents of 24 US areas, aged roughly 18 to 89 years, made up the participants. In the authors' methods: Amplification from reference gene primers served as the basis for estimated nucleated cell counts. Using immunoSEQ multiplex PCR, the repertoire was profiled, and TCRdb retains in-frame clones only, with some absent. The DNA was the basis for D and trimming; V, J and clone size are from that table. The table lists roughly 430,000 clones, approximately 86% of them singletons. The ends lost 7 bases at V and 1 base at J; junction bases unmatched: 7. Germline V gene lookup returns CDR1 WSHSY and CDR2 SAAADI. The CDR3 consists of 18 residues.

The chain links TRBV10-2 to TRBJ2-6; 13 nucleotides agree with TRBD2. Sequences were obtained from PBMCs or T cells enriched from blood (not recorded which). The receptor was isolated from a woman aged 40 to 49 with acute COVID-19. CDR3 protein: CASTRGTSGASGANVLTF. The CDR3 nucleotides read TGCGCCAGCACCAGGGGGACTAGCGGGGCGTCTGGGGCCAACGTCCTGACTTTC.